The T cell receptor (beta chain) under discussion was sequenced for a study of cytomegalovirus exposure and HLA in healthy donors. Study details: Genetic ancestry analysis placed around four fifths of the 410 or so donors that were genotyped in the Caucasian-associated cluster. Findings and caveats of the study: TCR beta V- and J-gene trimming, according to a later analysis, was linked to a missense DCLRE1C variant. There was a cluster of highly shared sequence variants that was likely a sequencing artifact.

The PCR contained 60 Vbeta and 13 Jbeta primers. The method was immunoSEQ multiplex PCR; TCRdb's version includes in-frame clones alone and lacks a portion of them. Of roughly 71,000 clones listed, just under 75% were seen once; the top ten hold approximately 10%. A word on this clone: Its antigen is currently unknown.

The sample was PBMCs. This receptor was identified in a human donor in good health.

The CDR3 nucleotides are TGTGCCAGCAGCGAGAGCGGGAGCTCCTACAATGAGCAGTTCTTC. Translation gives CASSESGSSYNEQFF. The V gene is TRBV9, the J gene TRBJ2-1; 8 bases line up with TRBD2. The CDR3 contains 15 residues. CDR1 SGDLS and CDR2 YYNGEE come from the germline V gene. After removal of 3 bases from V and 0 bases from J, the junction contained 2 bases not matched to a gene. Complete variable domain (other parts from reference TRBV9 and TRBJ2-1): DSGVTQTPKHLITATGQRVTLRCSPRSGDLSVYWYQQSLDQGLQFLIQYYNGEERAKGNILERFSAQQFPDLHSELNLSSLELGDSALYFCASSESGSSYNEQFFGPGTRLTVL.